The subject of this entry is one T cell receptor (beta chain). Antigen unknown. The entry originates in a study of CXCR3-negative and CXCR3-positive naive CD8 T cells. Study-wide points: Naive subsets did not differ in surface CD5, and TRB CDR3 properties served to infer TCR strength. TRBV-TRBJ usage was similar across naive CXCR3 subsets but distinct in memory cells. Similarly elevated diversity marked both naive subsets, with memory CD8+ cells showing far lower diversity. Researchers report that CXCR3-positive naive cells carry more hydrophobic TRB CDR3s than CXCR3-negative naive cells.

TRB cDNA libraries were made by UMI-labeled 5' RACE. TCRdb re-analyzed the 5' RACE reads; it lists each CDR3 protein once, without DNA. This listing includes about 120,000 distinct CDR3 sequences. Naivety in CD8+ T cells corresponded to a CD45RO-CCR7+CD27+CD95- phenotype. Germline CDR1 is SQVTM and CDR2 is ANQGSEA. The CDR3 runs 14 residues. This TCR derives from a human donor in good health. Some clones in this sample may be carry-over from other donors' samples. The sequencing sample was made of naive CXCR3+ CD8+ T cells from blood. The sample's subset: CD45RO-CCR7+CD27+CD95- naive CD8+ T cells expressing CXCR3 (TNR3+). The chain uses TRBV29-1 and TRBJ2-1; the D call from TCRdb, TRBD2, cannot be confirmed without DNA. This CDR3 reads CSVWTSGRGNEQFF.